The clone carrying this T cell receptor beta chain showed up just once. How the authors handled the data: Amplified reference gene primers provided the basis for estimating nucleated cell counts. Repertoires were generated with immunoSEQ multiplex PCR, while TCRdb's copy carries only in-frame clones and drops some. D and trimming were read from the DNA, whereas the V and J calls and clone size are those reported in that table. The table lists 190,000 or so clones, about 82% of them singletons. The sample is drawn from a study of blood T cell repertoires in COVID-19. In the study overall: Acute and convalescent COVID-19 samples came from the United States, Italy and Spain. PBMCs, B-cell-depleted T cells, or T cells provided the cDNA or gDNA that made up the material.

The CDR3 runs 13 residues. With 3 bases removed from V and 6 bases from J, the gap between germline ends came to 12 bases. CDR1 SGHTA and CDR2 FQGNSA come from the germline V gene. The material sequenced was peripheral blood. The V call is TRBV7-2, the J call TRBJ2-7, with TRBD2 as a possible D gene (6 bases). The receptor's source is a man between 60 and 75 years old with COVID-19, enrolled during active disease. CDR3 coding DNA: TGTGCCAGCAGCTTTTGGGGGGAGGCCGAGCAGTACTTC. It yields the protein CASSFWGEAEQYF.